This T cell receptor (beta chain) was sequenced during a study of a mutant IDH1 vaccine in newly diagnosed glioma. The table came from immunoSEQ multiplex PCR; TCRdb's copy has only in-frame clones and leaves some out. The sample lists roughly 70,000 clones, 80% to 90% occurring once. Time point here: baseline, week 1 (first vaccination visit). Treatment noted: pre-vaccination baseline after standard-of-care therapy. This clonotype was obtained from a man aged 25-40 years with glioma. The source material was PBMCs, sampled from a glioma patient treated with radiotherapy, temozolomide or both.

CDR3 in amino acids: CASSGGTVMATGELFF. The CDR3 bases are TGTGCCAGCAGCGGGGGGACCGTCATGGCAACCGGGGAGCTGTTTTTT. The chain employs TRBV9 and TRBJ2-2; D is perhaps TRBD1 or TRBD2 (5 bases each). The length of the CDR3 is 16 residues. Trimming left V 3 bases short and J 5 bases short, with 17 bases between. CDR1 and CDR2 from the germline V gene are SGDLS and YYNGEE.